These 27 T cell receptor beta chains came from one sample sequenced in a study of CD8 T cells in ankylosing spondylitis. TCRdb re-derived calls from the 5' RACE reads in MiXCR, one entry per CDR3 protein. Of 250,000 to 300,000 distinct CDR3 sequences listed, approximately 20% are singletons. Sequencing was carried out using blood, either unsorted or a sorted T cell fraction (not recorded which). The origin of the receptors is a male donor with ankylosing spondylitis or in good health (not recorded which).

This clonotype occurred once. The gene calls are TRBV28 and TRBJ2-2, with 7 bases that match TRBD1. Looked up from germline, CDR1 is MDHEN and CDR2 is SYDVKM. The CDR3 is 15 amino acids. J gave up 3 bases and V 11 bases, and 12 bases lay outside the gene matches. The CDR3 loop is CACVGQAFYTGELFF. DNA of the CDR3: TGTGCCTGTGTCGGACAGGCCTTTTACACCGGGGAGCTGTTTTTT.

In its sample, this clonotype was seen many times. The chain links TRBV12-3 or TRBV12-4 to TRBJ1-2; TRBD1 might be the D (6 bases). The CDR3 is made up of 14 amino acids. V was clipped by 5 bases and J by 2 bases, with 12 bases between them. In nucleotides, the CDR3 is TGTGCCAGCAGTCCAGGGACAACGAACTATGGCTACACCTTC. The encoded protein is CASSPGTTNYGYTF.

This chain links TRBV10-3 with TRBJ2-1; 13 nucleotides agree with TRBD2. Germline lookup yields CDR1 ENHRY and CDR2 SYGVKD. There are 18 residues in the CDR3. The trim removed 4 bases at V and 5 bases at J, leaving 11 bases unmatched. The CDR3 bases are TGTGCCATCAGTGCAACGGGACTAGCGGGGCGGACTAACAATGAGCAGTTCTTC. It specifies CAISATGLAGRTNNEQFF.

This chain uses TRBV12-3 or TRBV12-4 with TRBJ1-6; D is perhaps TRBD1 (5 bases). The CDR3 runs 14 residues. The V end was cut by 4 bases, the J end by 10 bases, with 14 bases between. The CDR3 loop is CASSSSGGGSPLHF. The CDR3 DNA reads TGTGCCAGCAGTTCCTCTGGGGGTGGGTCACCCCTCCACTTT.

The chain joins TRBV20-1 to TRBJ1-4, with a possible D match to TRBD1 (6 bases). This CDR3 is built from 15 residues. The V gene's germline CDR1 is DFQATT and CDR2 SNEGSKA (reference sequence). V was trimmed by 3 bases and J by 6 bases, leaving 17 bases between them. CDR3 bases: TGCAGTGCTAGGACGGACAGTGGGGGTTATGAAAAACTGTTTTTT. It yields the protein CSARTDSGGYEKLFF.

This clonotype occurred many times. CDR3 coding DNA: TGTGCCAGCAGCACCGCCGGCTCAACAGATACGCAGTATTTT. Encoded protein: CASSTAGSTDTQYF. The V and J genes are TRBV9 and TRBJ2-3; no firm D call. Trimming removed 4 bases at V and 3 bases at J, with 12 bases between. Looked up from germline, CDR1 is SGDLS and CDR2 is YYNGEE. This CDR3 contains 14 residues.

The rearrangement uses TRBV27 and TRBJ2-3; D remains unclear. Trimming removed 4 bases at V and 5 bases at J, with 10 bases between. Germline lookup yields CDR1 MNHEY and CDR2 SMNVEV (reference sequence). The CDR3 is 13 residues long. CDR3 protein: CASSWQFGDTQYF. DNA of the CDR3: TGTGCCAGCAGTTGGCAGTTCGGAGATACGCAGTATTTT.

This clonotype was observed many times. The rearrangement joins TRBV12-3 or TRBV12-4 to TRBJ2-5, with D maybe TRBD2 (6 bases). The ends were cut back, 3 bases at V and 5 bases at J, with 10 bases in the middle. The CDR3 totals 13 residues. The CDR3 region has the DNA TGTGCCAGCAGTTTGGGCGGGACCGAGACCCAGTACTTC. This translates into CASSLGGTETQYF.

The chain recombines TRBV6-1 with TRBJ1-1, with 7 bases matching TRBD1. After removal of 6 bases from V and 0 bases from J, the junction contained 10 bases not matched to a gene. This CDR3 is built from 16 residues. CDR1 MNHNS and CDR2 SASEGT come from the germline V gene. CDR3: CASRPGTAFMNTEAFF. Here the CDR3 DNA reads TGTGCCAGCAGGCCCGGGACAGCTTTCATGAACACTGAAGCTTTCTTT.

This clonotype has more than one count but fewer than ten. The rearrangement uses TRBV4-1 and TRBJ2-3, with D perhaps matching TRBD2 (6 bases). Germline values: CDR1 MGHRA, CDR2 YSYEKL. The CDR3 is 18 amino acids. Trimming removed 1 base at V and 6 bases at J, with 23 bases between. CDR3: CASSQVRGLITAQDTQYF. DNA of the CDR3: TGCGCCAGCAGCCAAGTACGGGGACTTATCACAGCACAGGATACGCAGTATTTT.

The gene calls are TRBV12-3 or TRBV12-4 and TRBJ2-1, with D possibly being TRBD1 or TRBD2 (5 bases each). Trimming took off 6 bases at V and 5 bases at J, with 17 bases between the two ends. There are 15 residues in the CDR3. The CDR3, as DNA: TGTGCCAGCAGCACGGATTGGGGACCCGACAATGAGCAGTTCTTC. Protein product: CASSTDWGPDNEQFF.

This chain connects TRBV7-3 to TRBJ2-1; D may correspond to TRBD1 or TRBD2 (5 bases each). V was trimmed by 3 bases and J by 7 bases, leaving 7 bases between them. This CDR3 comprises 12 residues. Germline V lookup: CDR1 SGHTA, CDR2 FQGTGA. The CDR3 protein is CASSFEGNEQFF. The DNA for the CDR3 is TGTGCCAGCAGCTTTGAGGGGAATGAGCAGTTCTTC. Looking up the rest from reference TRBV7-3 and TRBJ2-1 gives the full variable domain: GAGVSQTPSNKVTEKGKYVELRCDPISGHTALYWYRQSLGQGPEFLIYFQGTGAADDSGLPNDRFFAVRPEGSVSTLKIQRTERGDSAVYLCASSFEGNEQFFGPGTRLTVL.

This clonotype showed up just a few times. This chain joins TRBV28 and TRBJ1-4; D ambiguous. Germline loops: CDR1 MDHEN, CDR2 SYDVKM. This CDR3 has 15 amino acids. Trimming removed 6 bases from V and 8 bases from J, with 19 bases in between. The CDR3 nucleotides read TGTGCCAGCAGCAAGCCCGCCGGGGTTGGGGAAAAACTGTTTTTT. This codes for CASSKPAGVGEKLFF.

This clonotype was counted a few times. The chain recombines TRBV6-1 with TRBJ2-4; D is possibly TRBD1 (7 bases). Trimming removed 6 bases at V and 8 bases at J, with 17 bases between. Germline-derived CDR1 and CDR2 are MNHNS and SASEGT. This CDR3 region has 14 residues. CDR3 amino acids: CASSPGGPRDIQYF. The DNA for the CDR3 is TGTGCCAGCAGCCCAGGGGGGCCTAGGGACATTCAGTACTTC.

The CDR3 region is CASSYDRTTNEKLFF. CDR3 in DNA: TGTGCCAGTTCCTACGACCGAACAACTAATGAAAAACTGTTTTTT. The V and J genes are TRBV18 and TRBJ1-4, with no clear D. The V end lost 9 bases, the J end lost 0 bases, and 14 bases lay between the germline ends. Germline V CDR1 and CDR2: KGHSH, LQKENI. CDR3 length equals 15 residues.

The sample holds a few counts of this clonotype. The DNA of the CDR3 is TGTGCCAGCAGCTTGATCCGGGGCCACTACGAGCAGTACGTC. Its translation: CASSLIRGHYEQYV. This chain joins TRBV5-6 and TRBJ2-7; D might be TRBD1 or TRBD2, each matching 5 bases. The V end lost 1 base, the J end lost 3 bases, and 11 bases lay between the germline ends. The CDR3 has 14 amino acids. Per the germline V gene, CDR1 is SGHDT and CDR2 is YYEEEE.

This clonotype was recorded only once. The J gene is TRBJ2-5, the V gene TRBV5-5; D unresolved. Trimming pared 4 bases from V and 1 base from J, leaving 8 bases between. Germline CDR1 and CDR2: SGHKS and YYEKEE (reference sequence). The CDR3 is 13 amino acids. The CDR3 nucleotides are TGTGCCAGCAGCCTCGCTACCCAAGAGACCCAGTACTTC. Translating it yields CASSLATQETQYF.

This clonotype was observed a handful of times. V usage is TRBV5-6 and J usage is TRBJ2-1; D is undetermined. The germline CDR1 and CDR2 sequences are SGHDT and YYEEEE. Trimming removed 1 base at V and 0 bases at J, with 8 bases between. The CDR3 sequence is 15 residues long. The CDR3 DNA reads as TGTGCCAGCAGCTTGCCCACTAACTCCTACAATGAGCAGTTCTTC. Amino acid sequence: CASSLPTNSYNEQFF.

This rearrangement joins TRBV7-3 to TRBJ2-2; D possibly corresponds to TRBD2 (6 bases). Per the germline V gene, CDR1 is SGHTA and CDR2 is FQGTGA. The CDR3 is 14 amino acids. The V end was cut by 5 bases, the J end by 7 bases, with 14 bases between. CDR3 sequence: CASSRSGGNGELFF. CDR3 in DNA: TGTGCCAGCAGCCGGTCTGGGGGGAACGGGGAGCTGTTTTTT.

This clonotype was counted a few times. J is TRBJ1-4 and V is TRBV5-1, with 7 bases identical to TRBD1. Germline V lookup: CDR1 SGHRS, CDR2 YFSETQ. There are 14 residues in the CDR3. Losses at the gene ends were 2 bases for V and 7 bases for J; bases not matched to a gene: 5. DNA for the CDR3: TGCGCCAGCAGCTTCCAAGGGACAGTTGAAAAACTGTTTTTT. It encodes CASSFQGTVEKLFF.

A few counts support this clonotype. A read error may account for a junction end that differs from germline. The gene calls are TRBV7-2 and TRBJ2-2; TRBD2 is a possible D gene (5 bases). From germline, CDR1 is SGHTA and CDR2 FQGNSA. The CDR3 contains 17 residues. CDR3: CASSLGLAEANAGELFF. CDR3 bases: TGTGCCAGCAGCTTAGGCTTGGCGGAGGCGAACGCCGGGGAGCTGTTTTTT.

This clonotype was found a few times. The chain links TRBV4-2 to TRBJ2-3; TRBD2 aligns across 11 bases. V was clipped by 0 bases and J by 5 bases; unmatched bases: 13. The V gene's germline CDR1 is LGHNA and CDR2 YNFKEQ. There are 19 residues in the CDR3. The CDR3 DNA follows: TGTGCCAGCAGCCAAGAAAGGGTTATAGCGGGAGGGCCTAAAGATACGCAGTATTTT. Translating gives CASSQERVIAGGPKDTQYF.

This clonotype was detected a few times. The chain joins TRBV29-1 to TRBJ2-3; perhaps TRBD1 as D (5 bases). V lost 1 base, J lost 2 bases, and 16 bases lay in between. This CDR3 contains 16 residues. Germline CDR1 and CDR2: SQVTM and ANQGSEA. The CDR3 coding sequence is TGCAGCGTTGAAGGTTCGAGACAGCCCCCCACAGATACGCAGTATTTT. Protein sequence: CSVEGSRQPPTDTQYF.

The chain recombines TRBV4-2 with TRBJ2-1; possible D gene TRBD2, 5 bases. Trimming cost V 1 base and J 0 bases, with 7 bases left between them. This CDR3 has 15 residues. CDR1 is LGHNA and CDR2 is YNFKEQ in the germline V gene. The CDR3 DNA is TGTGCCAGCAGCCAAGGGGAGAGCTCCTACAATGAGCAGTTCTTC. This gives the protein CASSQGESSYNEQFF.

This clonotype was observed a handful of times. The rearrangement links TRBV5-1 to TRBJ2-1, with D uncertain. The CDR3 sequence is 12 residues long. Trimming left V 4 bases short and J 8 bases short, with 10 bases between. Germline values: CDR1 SGHRS, CDR2 YFSETQ. Written as DNA, the CDR3 is TGCGCCAGCAGCATCTCGTTGGATGAGCAGTTCTTC. This translates into CASSISLDEQFF.

This clonotype was recorded many times. The chain has TRBV27 and TRBJ1-1; D gene ambiguous. V lost 0 bases and J 1 base, leaving 6 bases between the germline ends. This CDR3 region has 14 residues. The germline V gene has CDR1 MNHEY and CDR2 SMNVEV (reference sequence). The chain's CDR3 is CASSLSRQNTEAFF. As DNA, the CDR3 is TGTGCCAGCAGTTTATCTCGCCAGAACACTGAAGCTTTCTTT.

The chain carries TRBV10-3 and TRBJ1-5, with TRBD1 as a possible D gene (6 bases). Germline values: CDR1 ENHRY, CDR2 SYGVKD. This CDR3 has 14 amino acids. V was clipped by 2 bases and J by 3 bases, with 8 bases between them. CDR3 loop: CAISEGQTNQPQHF. CDR3 in DNA: TGTGCCATCAGTGAGGGACAGACCAATCAGCCCCAGCATTTT.